The following is a T cell receptor beta chain sequence with its context. The target antigen is unknown. The CDR3 is 14 residues long. With 8 bases clipped from V and 4 bases from J, the junction kept 9 bases outside the gene matches. Germline V lookup: CDR1 SGHRS, CDR2 YFSETQ. The entry originates in a study of cytomegalovirus exposure and HLA in healthy donors. Study-wide points: Among donors in an Asian-associated ancestry cluster, a later analysis reportedly found fewer N-insertions than the roughly 610-donor mean.

60 Vbeta and 13 Jbeta primers were used in PCR. Only in-frame clones appear in the TCRdb table, and some are missing; sequencing was by immunoSEQ multiplex PCR. The repertoire shows 120,000 to 150,000 clones; the top ten hold 1.5% to 2%. The rearrangement uses TRBV5-1 and TRBJ2-7, with TRBD1 identical over 10 bases. This clonotype was obtained from a woman between 45 and 65 years old in good health and CMV-seronegative. Sequenced: PBMCs. This CDR3 reads CASRTGQGDYEQYF. The DNA for the CDR3 is TGCGCCAGTAGAACAGGACAGGGGGATTACGAGCAGTACTTC.